This T cell receptor (beta chain) stems from a study of CD8 T cells in Susac syndrome. For this clonotype: Antigen: not known.

The multiple sclerosis control group consisted of treatment-naive patients whose relapsing-remitting disease, which was either stable or active, fulfilled revised McDonald criteria. While CD8+ and CD4+ T cells were isolated negatively, TEMRA cells were enriched by FACS. Deletions cut 6 bases from V and 6 bases from J, with 11 bases between. The CDR3 contains 12 residues. Germline V CDR1 and CDR2: SGDLS, YYNGEE. Overall study findings and caveats: TCR sequencing and HLA analysis covered a relatively small number of individuals.

Random hexamers were used to reverse transcribe about 0.5 to 1 ug of RNA. Across 54 Vbeta and 13 Jbeta, immunoSEQ multiplex PCR amplified TCR beta CDR3. TCRdb redid the calling of the immunoSEQ multiplex PCR reads with MiXCR, one entry per CDR3 protein. The data show about 210,000 distinct CDR3 sequences, about 95% seen once. The origin of this receptor is a human donor with multiple sclerosis. The V call is TRBV9, the J call TRBJ2-3; D is undetermined. Material for sequencing was CD4+ T cells from PBMCs. This chain's CDR3 is CASTAVEDTQYF. The CDR3 nucleotides read TGTGCCAGCACCGCCGTTGAGGATACGCAGTATTTT.